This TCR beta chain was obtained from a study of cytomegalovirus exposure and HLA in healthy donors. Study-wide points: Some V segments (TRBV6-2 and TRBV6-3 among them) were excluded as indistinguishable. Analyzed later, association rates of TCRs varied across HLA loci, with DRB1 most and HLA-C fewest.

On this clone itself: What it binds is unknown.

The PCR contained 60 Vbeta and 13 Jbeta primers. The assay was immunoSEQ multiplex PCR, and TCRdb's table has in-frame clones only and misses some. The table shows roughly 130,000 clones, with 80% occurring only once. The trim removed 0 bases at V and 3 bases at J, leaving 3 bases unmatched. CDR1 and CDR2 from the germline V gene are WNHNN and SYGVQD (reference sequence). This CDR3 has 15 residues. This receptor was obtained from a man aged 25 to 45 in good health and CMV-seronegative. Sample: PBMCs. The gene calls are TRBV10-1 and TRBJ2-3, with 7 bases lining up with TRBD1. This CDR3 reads CASSESGQMTDTQYF. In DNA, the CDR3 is TGCGCCAGCAGTGAGTCGGGACAGATGACAGATACGCAGTATTTT.